Listed here are 18 T cell receptor beta chains from one sample, sequenced in a study of shared clonotypes between healthy human individuals (TCRdb year 2020). The library came from the immunoSEQ multiplex PCR assay. TCRdb retrieved this table from immuneACCESS and kept in-frame rearrangements only. Not all clones are present; in checked studies, unresolved V genes account for under half, and no reason is known for the remainder. For this sample the table gives 450,000 to 500,000 clones, of which 60% to 80% were detected only once. Of the sample, around 12% falls within the top ten clones. Sequencing was performed on PBMCs. The receptors here all came from a woman between 40 and 50 years old in good health. Some clones in this sample may be carry-over from other donors' samples.

The genes are TRBV19 and TRBJ1-5, with 7 bases matching TRBD1. The J segment lost 4 bases and the V segment lost 4 bases, leaving 19 bases of the junction unmatched. This CDR3 has 19 residues. Germline loops: CDR1 LNHDA, CDR2 SQIVND (reference sequence). The CDR3 nucleotides read TGTGCCAGTAGTACGGGACAGAAAGGTTTGATTAGTGTAAATCAGCCCCAGCATTTT. Translation: CASSTGQKGLISVNQPQHF.

This clone has just a few counts. The chain is built from TRBV14 and TRBJ2-4; D may be TRBD1 (6 bases). The CDR3 contains 16 residues. Trimming took 4 bases from V and 0 from J, leaving 13 bases between them. CDR1 is SGHDN and CDR2 is FVKESK in the germline V gene. This CDR3 reads CASSRTVRLAKNIQYF. CDR3 nucleotide sequence: TGTGCCAGCAGCCGGACAGTGCGGCTAGCCAAAAACATTCAGTACTTC.

Comments on this clone: A much larger clone differs from this one at a single base, so this may be a read error. Different DNA sequences within this sample yield the same CDR3. The chain has TRBV4-3 and TRBJ1-1, with D unresolved. Looked up from germline, CDR1 is LGHNA and CDR2 is YSLEER. The CDR3 contains 14 residues. The CDR3 bases are TGCGCCAGTAGCCGGCACCGCATGAACACTGAAGCTTTCTTT. It encodes CASSRHRMNTEAFF.

Regarding this clone: A read error is likely here: a far larger clone is one base away. The genes are TRBV2 and TRBJ2-2; unclear D gene. The CDR3 sequence is 12 residues long. In germline, CDR1 is SNHLY, CDR2 FYNNEI. Here the CDR3 reads CDSSVAAGELFF. The DNA of the CDR3 is TGTGACAGCAGTGTGGCCGCCGGGGAGCTGTTTTTT.

This clone showed up just once. The rearrangement uses TRBV6-6 and TRBJ2-3; D call uncertain. V was trimmed by 7 bases and J by 1 base, leaving 6 bases between them. Germline V gene lookup returns CDR1 MNHNY and CDR2 SVGAGI (reference sequence). The CDR3 runs 12 residues. In nucleotides, the CDR3 is TGTGCCAGCAACGGAGGCACAGATACGCAGTATTTT. Its protein product is CASNGGTDTQYF.

V is TRBV5-1 and J is TRBJ2-3; 7 bases match TRBD2. From germline, CDR1 is SGHRS and CDR2 YFSETQ. The J segment lost 2 bases and the V segment lost 4 bases, leaving 4 bases of the junction unmatched. The CDR3 extends over 14 amino acids. This CDR3 is CASSGGTTTDTQYF. The CDR3 DNA reads TGCGCCAGCAGCGGGGGGACTACCACAGATACGCAGTATTTT.

The chain uses TRBV11-2 and TRBJ2-5; 12 bases are shared with TRBD2. The J call may be incorrect, as the DNA end agrees better with TRBJ2-7. The germline V gene has CDR1 SGHAT and CDR2 FQNNGV. This CDR3 contains 16 residues. The CDR3 spells CASSPTLAGGIYEQYF. Written as DNA, the CDR3 is TGTGCCAGCAGCCCCACCCTAGCGGGAGGGATTTACGAGCAGTACTTC.

With respect to this clone: This may arise from a read error, as a much more abundant clone is one base away. The V call is TRBV6-5, the J call TRBJ1-4; 10 bases match TRBD1. The CDR3 totals 12 residues. Germline CDR1 and CDR2: MNHEY and SVGAGI. Trimming removed 8 bases from V and 7 bases from J; junction bases left unmatched: 1. The CDR3 spells CASWDRGEKLFF. The CDR3 coding sequence is TGTGCCAGCTGGGACAGGGGTGAAAAACTGTTTTTT.

This clone has more than one count but fewer than ten. The chain uses TRBV7-3 and TRBJ1-2, with TRBD1 matching 8 bases. The CDR3 has 14 residues. CDR1 SGHTA and CDR2 FQGTGA come from the germline V gene. The V gene end was trimmed by 0 bases and the J gene end by 7 bases; junction bases not matched to a gene: 4. CDR3 residues: CASSLTDRVGGYTF. Written as DNA, the CDR3 is TGTGCCAGCAGCTTAACGGACAGGGTGGGTGGCTACACCTTC.

The chain couples TRBV20-1 to TRBJ1-2; D unresolved. Germline CDR1 DFQATT, CDR2 SNEGSKA (reference sequence). The CDR3 totals 8 residues. The CDR3 region is CSNYGYTF. CDR3 sequence (DNA): TGCAGCAACTATGGCTACACCTTC.

This chain connects TRBV9 to TRBJ1-3, with D unresolved. The CDR3 is 13 residues long. Germline-derived CDR1 and CDR2 are SGDLS and YYNGEE. Trimming removed 4 bases from V and 11 bases from J, with 16 bases in between. CDR3: CASSLAGATAIYF. The CDR3, as DNA: TGTGCCAGCAGCCTAGCGGGAGCCACCGCCATATATTTT.

This rearrangement joins TRBV5-1 to TRBJ1-4; D is ambiguous. Germline V gene sequence: CDR1 SGHRS, CDR2 YFSETQ. This CDR3 spans 15 amino acids. Deletions cut 0 bases from V and 4 bases from J, with 10 bases between. The CDR3 region is CASSLVAGINEKLFF. The CDR3 region has the DNA TGCGCCAGCAGCTTGGTCGCGGGCATTAATGAAAAACTGTTTTTT.

The V and J genes are TRBV6-1 and TRBJ1-2; TRBD1 matches 9 bases. The CDR3 spans 18 residues. V shed 4 bases and J 8 bases; nucleotides not matched to a gene: 20. Per germline, CDR1 MNHNS and CDR2 SASEGT. The CDR3 DNA reads TGTGCCAGCAGTGTGGTGGATATTGGGGGACAGGGTTACGGCGGCTACACCTTC. Translation: CASSVVDIGGQGYGGYTF.

The CDR3 DNA follows: TGCGCCAGCAGCCCCCGACAGGCACTCTACGAGCAGTACTTC. This gives the protein CASSPRQALYEQYF. This chain connects TRBV5-1 to TRBJ2-7; D may be TRBD1 (6 bases). V lost 4 bases to trimming and J lost 3 bases, with 14 bases between them. CDR1 SGHRS and CDR2 YFSETQ come from the germline V gene. CDR3 length: 14 residues.

The chain is built from TRBV5-1 and TRBJ2-2; D assignment may be TRBD1 or TRBD2 (6 bases each). Per the germline V gene, CDR1 is SGHRS and CDR2 is YFSETQ. The CDR3 has 15 residues. V lost 3 bases and J lost 5, with 14 bases in between. The CDR3 DNA sequence: TGCGCCAGCAGCTCGGGGGCCGTCGTGACCGGGGAGCTGTTTTTT. It specifies CASSSGAVVTGELFF.

The chain couples TRBV15 to TRBJ2-2; D ambiguous. The CDR3 extends over 14 amino acids. Trimming cost V 1 base and J 4 bases, with 7 bases left between them. Germline V lookup: CDR1 LNHNV, CDR2 YYDKDF (reference sequence). In DNA form, the CDR3 reads TGTGCCACCAGCAGAGGGGATTTCACCGGGGAGCTGTTTTTT. The encoded protein is CATSRGDFTGELFF.

The chain recombines TRBV28 with TRBJ2-2; D possibly corresponds to TRBD1 (6 bases). V lost 7 bases and J lost 6, with 18 bases in between. Germline values: CDR1 MDHEN, CDR2 SYDVKM. CDR3 length: 15 residues. The CDR3: CASKNGAGVAGELFF. The CDR3 bases are TGTGCCAGCAAGAACGGCGCAGGGGTTGCCGGGGAGCTGTTTTTT.

CDR3 residues: CASSPGTGGVLQYF. For the CDR3, the DNA is TGTGCCAGCTCACCCGGCACCGGGGGCGTCTTACAGTACTTC. The chain carries TRBV18 and TRBJ2-7; D might be TRBD1 or TRBD2, each matching 6 bases. Per the germline V gene, CDR1 is KGHSH and CDR2 is LQKENI. There are 14 residues in the CDR3. V lost 3 bases and J lost 10, with 19 bases in between.